This T cell receptor beta chain was profiled in a study of cytotoxic CD8 clonotypes in ibrutinib-treated CLL. Background on the study: Once treatment had gone on for a median of around eleven months, range 6 to 36, response samples were drawn.

J gave up 1 base and V 6 bases, and 6 bases lay outside the gene matches. This CDR3 spans 15 amino acids. The germline CDR1 and CDR2 sequences are SNHLY and FYNNEI. Study observations and caveats: Clonotypes that were public were uncommon, and they contracted or stayed stable on treatment.

Produced via immunoSEQ multiplex PCR; TCRdb's table is partial and in-frame only. The sample lists under 150,000 clones, approximately 80% seen once, with 3% to 4% in the top ten. In the case of this clone: The antigen is unknown.

Sequenced material: PBMCs, taken after 24 months of ibrutinib treatment. This sequence was found in a human donor with chronic lymphocytic leukemia. V gene TRBV2 combines with J gene TRBJ2-5, with TRBD2 matching 9 bases. The CDR3 loop reads CASSRLADGQETQYF. CDR3 nucleotide sequence: TGTGCCAGCAGCAGACTAGCGGACGGCCAAGAGACCCAGTACTTC.